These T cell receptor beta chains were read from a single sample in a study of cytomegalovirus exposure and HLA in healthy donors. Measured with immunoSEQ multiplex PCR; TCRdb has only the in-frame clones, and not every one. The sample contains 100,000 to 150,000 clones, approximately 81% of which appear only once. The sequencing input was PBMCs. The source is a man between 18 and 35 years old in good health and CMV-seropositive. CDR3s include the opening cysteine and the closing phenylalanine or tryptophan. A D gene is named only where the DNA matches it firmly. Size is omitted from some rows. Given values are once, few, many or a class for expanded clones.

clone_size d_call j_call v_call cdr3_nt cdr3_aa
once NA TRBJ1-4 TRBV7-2 TGTGCCAGCAGCTTAGCCTCCGGTAATGAAAAACTGTTTTTT CASSLASGNEKLFF
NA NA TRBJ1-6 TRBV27 TGTGCCAGCAGTGGAGGCGCGGGATCCCTGAGGTCGCGATTCGATTCACCCCTCCACTTT CASSGGAGSLRSRFDSPLHF
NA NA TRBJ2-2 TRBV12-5 TGTGCTAGTGGCCCTGCCATAGCGAACACCGGGGAGCTGTTTTTT CASGPAIANTGELFF
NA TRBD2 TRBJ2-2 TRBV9 TGTGCCAGCAGCGTAGGAGGGACTAGCGTCACCGGGGAGCTGTTTTTT CASSVGGTSVTGELFF
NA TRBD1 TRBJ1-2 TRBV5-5 TGTGCCAGCGGACGGGACAGTACTAACTATGGCTACACCTTC CASGRDSTNYGYTF
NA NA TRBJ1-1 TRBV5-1 TGCGCCAGCAGCTTTTTTCCAGACATGAACACTGAAGCTTTCTTT CASSFFPDMNTEAFF
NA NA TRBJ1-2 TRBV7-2 TGTGCCAGCAGCTGGAACCCTACAGGCACCTATGGCTACACCTTC CASSWNPTGTYGYTF
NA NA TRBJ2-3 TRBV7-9 TGTTCCAGCAGCTGGGGGCAGGGAGGGGTCGCAGATACGCAGTATTTT CSSSWGQGGVADTQYF
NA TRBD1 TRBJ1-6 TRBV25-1 TGTGCCAGCAGTGAATCCCTTGCCGGGACAGGGGGTAATTCACCCCTCCACTTT CASSESLAGTGGNSPLHF
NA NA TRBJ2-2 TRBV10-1 TGCGCCAGCAGTGAGTCGATAGGGGTGAACACCGGGGAGCTGTTTTTT CASSESIGVNTGELFF
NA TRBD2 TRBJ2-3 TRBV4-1 TGCGCCAGCAAACGACTAGCGGGCCTCACAGATACGCAGTATTTT CASKRLAGLTDTQYF
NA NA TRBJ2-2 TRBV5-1 TGCGCCAGCAGCTTTACCACAGGGTCCGGGGAGCTGTTTTTT CASSFTTGSGELFF